This T cell receptor beta chain was found in a study of cytomegalovirus exposure and HLA in healthy donors. General observations from the study: Reportedly, cytomegalovirus status was diagnosed with high sensitivity and specificity.

The germline CDR1 and CDR2 sequences are KGHSH and LQKENI. The V gene end was trimmed by 3 bases and the J gene end by 2 bases; junction bases not matched to a gene: 1. The CDR3 is 15 amino acids. TCRdb keeps only in-frame clones here, not all; method: immunoSEQ multiplex PCR. There are over 250,000 clones in the sample; 87% occur only once, and roughly 1.1% lies in the top ten. This clone was found once. Its specificity is unknown. The V and J genes are TRBV18 and TRBJ1-3, with 10 bases that match TRBD1. Material for sequencing was PBMCs. This TCR derives from a woman aged 25 to 39 in good health and CMV-seropositive. CDR3 bases: TGTGCCAGCTCACCGGGGACAGGGGCTGGAAACACCATATATTTT. Its translation is CASSPGTGAGNTIYF.